This record covers a single T cell receptor (beta chain). The data are from a study of blood T cell repertoires in COVID-19. Participants had their cohort set by participant-reported clinical history. Authors' analysis steps: Amplifying reference gene primers gave estimates of nucleated cell counts. TCRdb keeps only in-frame clones here, not all; method: immunoSEQ multiplex PCR. V, J and clone size reflect that table, while D and trimming were determined from the DNA. The table records around 140,000 clones, about 85% of them present only once. The sequence was obtained from a woman aged 40 to 55 who had been exposed to COVID-19. The sequenced sample was PBMCs or T cells enriched from blood (not recorded which).

CDR3 amino acids: CASSQTQGTEAFF. The CDR3 DNA is TGTGCCAGCAGCCAAACACAGGGGACTGAAGCTTTCTTT. V usage is TRBV25-1 and J usage is TRBJ1-1; 7 bases are a match to TRBD1. V lost 6 bases to trimming and J lost 5 bases; unmatched junction nucleotides: 6. Looked up from germline, CDR1 is MGHDK and CDR2 is SYGVNS. The CDR3 is 13 amino acids.